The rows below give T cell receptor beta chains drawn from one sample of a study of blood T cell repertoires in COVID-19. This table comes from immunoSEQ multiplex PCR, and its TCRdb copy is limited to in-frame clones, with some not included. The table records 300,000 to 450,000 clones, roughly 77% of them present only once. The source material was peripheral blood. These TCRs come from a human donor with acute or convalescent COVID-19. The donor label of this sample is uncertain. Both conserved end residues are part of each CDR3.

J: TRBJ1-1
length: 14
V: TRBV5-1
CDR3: CASSSGQLNTEAFF

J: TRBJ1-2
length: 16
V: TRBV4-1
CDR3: CASSQGPGESNYGYTF

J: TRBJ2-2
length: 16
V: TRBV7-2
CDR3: CASRTPGLAGLGELFF

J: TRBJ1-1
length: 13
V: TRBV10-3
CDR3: CAISEGRGTEAFF

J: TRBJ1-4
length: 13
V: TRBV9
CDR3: CASSGGTNEKLFF

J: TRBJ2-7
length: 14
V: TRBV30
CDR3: CAWAGTSGTYEQYF

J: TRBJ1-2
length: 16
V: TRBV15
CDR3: CATSREFPGEGYGYTF

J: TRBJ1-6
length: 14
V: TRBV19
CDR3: CASSISLSDSPLHF

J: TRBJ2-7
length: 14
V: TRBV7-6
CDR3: CASSLGPGAYEQYF

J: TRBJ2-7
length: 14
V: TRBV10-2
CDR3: CASSDGTRGYEQYF

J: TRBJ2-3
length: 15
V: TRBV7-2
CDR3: CASSQVASGSDTQYF

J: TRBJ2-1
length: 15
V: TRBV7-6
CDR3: CASSAGLAEYNEQFF

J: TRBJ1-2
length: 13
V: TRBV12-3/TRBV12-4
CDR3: CASSLRDYYGYTF

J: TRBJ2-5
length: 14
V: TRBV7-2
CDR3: CASSQTRTGSTQYF

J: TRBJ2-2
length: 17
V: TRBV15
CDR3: CATSRDNWRGVGGELFF

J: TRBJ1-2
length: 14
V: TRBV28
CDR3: CASSQSNRGRGYTF

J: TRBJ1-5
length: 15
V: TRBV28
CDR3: CASSLLGQGGQPQHF

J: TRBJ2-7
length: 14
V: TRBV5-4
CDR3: CASSLGGQIYEQYF

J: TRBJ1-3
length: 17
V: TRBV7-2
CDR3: CASSLVPTGLSGNTIYF

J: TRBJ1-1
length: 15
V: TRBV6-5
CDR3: CASTQPQGRNTEAFF

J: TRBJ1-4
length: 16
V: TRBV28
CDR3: CASSPGGGGSGEKLFF

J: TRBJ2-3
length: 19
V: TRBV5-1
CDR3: CASIAGTSFVRTSTDTQYF

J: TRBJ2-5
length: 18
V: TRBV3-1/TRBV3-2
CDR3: CASSPGLAGHLNQETQYF

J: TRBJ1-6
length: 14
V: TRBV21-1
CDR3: CASSKEEQRSPLHF

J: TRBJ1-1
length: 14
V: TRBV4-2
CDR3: CASSQPGQATEAFF

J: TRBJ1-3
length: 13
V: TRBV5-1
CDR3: CASSLRAGNTIYF

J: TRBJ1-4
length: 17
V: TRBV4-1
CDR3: CASSRSGTSGSSEKLFF

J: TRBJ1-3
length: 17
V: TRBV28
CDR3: CASSTTARAGGMDTIYF

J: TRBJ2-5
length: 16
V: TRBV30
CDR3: CAWSTGLAGGQETQYF

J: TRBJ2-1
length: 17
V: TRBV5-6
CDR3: CASSLEPTSGPGNEQFF

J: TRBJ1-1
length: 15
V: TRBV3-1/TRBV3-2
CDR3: CASSKGTALNTEAFF

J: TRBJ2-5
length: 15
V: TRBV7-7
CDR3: CASSQGGGDAETQYF

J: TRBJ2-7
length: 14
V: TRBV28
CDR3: CAAKLANRAGEQYF

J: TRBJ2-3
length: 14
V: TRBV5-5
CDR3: CASSLARTSGTQYF

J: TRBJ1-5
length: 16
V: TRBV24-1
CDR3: CATSDSGLRSNQPQHF

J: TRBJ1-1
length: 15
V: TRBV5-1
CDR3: CASQRTAGTFTEAFF

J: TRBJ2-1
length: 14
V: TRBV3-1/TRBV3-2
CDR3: CASRLRASEHEQFF

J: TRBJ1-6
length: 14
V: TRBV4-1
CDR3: CASSPGHYNSPLHF

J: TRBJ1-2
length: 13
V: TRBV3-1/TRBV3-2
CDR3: CASSHQRASGYTF

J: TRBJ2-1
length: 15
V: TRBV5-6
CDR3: CASSRMILVKNEQFF

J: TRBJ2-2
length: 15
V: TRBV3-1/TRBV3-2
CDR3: CASSQWDRSTGELFF

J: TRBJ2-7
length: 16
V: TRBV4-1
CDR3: CASSQPGLAGAYEQYF

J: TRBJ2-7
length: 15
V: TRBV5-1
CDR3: CASSPGHVTSYEQYF

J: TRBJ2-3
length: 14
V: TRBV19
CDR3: CASSWGPPTDTQYF

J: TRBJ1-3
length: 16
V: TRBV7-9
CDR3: CASSQPGQSSGNTIYF

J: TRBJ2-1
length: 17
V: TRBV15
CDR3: CATSRVRSGGLVNEQFF

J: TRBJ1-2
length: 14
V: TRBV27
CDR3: CASSLRQGNYGYTF

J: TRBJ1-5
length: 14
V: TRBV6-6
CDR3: CASSLNRVDQPQHF

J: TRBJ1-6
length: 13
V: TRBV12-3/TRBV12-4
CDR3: CASSLQDNSPLHF

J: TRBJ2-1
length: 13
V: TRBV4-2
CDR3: CASSQVEYNEQFF

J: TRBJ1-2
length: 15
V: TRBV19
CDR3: CASSTRGEANYGYTF

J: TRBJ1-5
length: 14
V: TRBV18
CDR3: CASSLVRDNQPQHF

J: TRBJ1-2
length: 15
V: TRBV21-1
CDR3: CASSAGQGFRYGYTF

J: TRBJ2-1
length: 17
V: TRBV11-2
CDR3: CASSLALGRGSYNEQFF